This T cell receptor beta chain was found in a study of cytomegalovirus exposure and HLA in healthy donors (dated by TCRdb to between 2016 and 2019). At the level of the whole study: An earlier analysis of approximately 600 of the donors reported about 250 Gb of sequence data and 117 million unique TCR beta sequences from 150 million to 200 million T cells. About 280 gigabases of sequencing data and approximately 91 million unique TCR sequences made up an early release that covered around 640 HLA-typed donors. Of the 300 to 400 genotyped donors, 65% to 90% fell in the genetic ancestry cluster associated with self-reported Caucasian donors. The study aimed to test whether cataloging public T cell receptors could reveal signatures of past pathogen exposure. The study used immunosequencing to profile the T cell repertoires of hundreds of subjects and linked those repertoires to cytomegalovirus serostatus. Besides the first cohort of about 730 subjects, a separate validation cohort made up of roughly 130 different subjects was used. The study combined high-throughput TCR immunosequencing, statistical association of individual TCRs with disease status, and machine learning to predict cytomegalovirus infection status. A later analysis re-analyzed previously published TCR beta repertoires from about 600 donors and added high-resolution HLA genotyping to study TCR occurrence patterns. Rather than drawing on any new phenotypic data, the later analysis identified candidate immune exposures from TCR beta sequences and the way those sequences occurred across donors. An earlier analysis of about 600 of the donors used high-throughput TCR beta sequencing to judge whether each TCR beta V gene segment behaved as functional or pseudogenic. Alongside the repertoire data, information on donor age, sex, ethnicity and CMV serostatus was compiled. In a later genetic analysis, genome-wide SNP genotypes for about three fifths of the roughly 670 donors were used, and that subset was treated as a discovery cohort. All discovery cohort repertoires had been generated on a single sequencing platform. Class I and class II HLA loci were covered by the typing at four-digit resolution. The number of donors typed differed by locus, with about 620-630 for A, B, C, DRB1 and DQB1, around 500 for DQA1, 606 for DPA1, and some 440 for DPB1. A handful of DR-DQ haplotypes were handled as single units for association and clustering because linkage in the cohort was strong. Among approximately 370 genotyped donors of the cohort, an average of about 220,000 unique TCR beta nucleotide sequences was sequenced per donor, of which about 18% were non-productive.

Receptor libraries were prepared by the immunoSEQ multiplex PCR assay. A mixture of 60 forward primers for TCR Vbeta segments and 13 reverse primers for TCR Jbeta segments was used in the multiplex PCR. A multiplex PCR assay on genomic DNA amplified the CDR3 region of rearranged TCR beta genes. On the Illumina HiSeq System, the amplified TCR beta libraries were sequenced as 87-base-pair reads. The original pipeline was this. Across the 700 or so repertoires, a later analysis counted about 81 million unique TCR beta chains, about 10 million of which were shared by at least two donors. Raw reads were error-corrected and collapsed into unique sequences with a nearest-neighbor algorithm that merged closely related sequences to remove PCR and sequencing errors. Alignment of CDR3 sequences to IMGT reference sequences was used to assign V, D and J gene segments. For a sequence to be retained, a match of at least six nucleotides to both a V gene segment and a J gene segment was required. Rearrangements were called productive when the CDR3 lacked stop codons and stayed in frame with V and J; all others were non-productive. Following IMGT convention, CDR3 was defined as the stretch from the second conserved V-encoded cysteine up to the conserved J-encoded phenylalanine. In an earlier analysis of around 600 of the donors, sequences lacking an unambiguous match to a single V gene segment were excluded. An earlier analysis of several hundred of the donors called V segments functional above 56.7% productive rearrangements and segregating when the between-donor standard deviation exceeded 5%. A statistical classification framework was built to diagnose cytomegalovirus status from the catalog of TCR beta chain sequences. V and J gene assignment, in a later analysis, came from comparing TCR nucleotide sequences with IMGT/GENE-DB human TR gene sequences. A later analysis assigned CDR3 sequences and most-parsimonious VDJ recombination scenarios with the TCRdist pipeline. In a later analysis, each TCR beta chain was defined by its CDR3 amino acid sequence together with its V-gene family, and reads without a unique V-gene family were excluded. As a way to deal with suspected cross-contamination and a sequencing artifact, a later analysis dropped 450 to 700 nucleotide sequences that were highly shared and had low generation probability. For each public chain, a later analysis derived a clonal expansion index from normalized ranks of inferred template counts within each repertoire. In a later analysis, generation probabilities were computed using a VDJ recombination model fitted to out-of-frame rearrangements, and the results were checked against IGoR. In a later analysis, TCR-TCR, TCR-HLA and TCR-CMV co-occurrence was scored with hypergeometric tests, and a repertoire-size bias correction was applied to TCR pairs. In a later analysis, false discovery rates were estimated by permuting HLA or CMV assignments 20 times. In a later analysis, co-occurring TCRs were grouped using DBSCAN, with TCRdist sequence similarity added in when clustering inside HLA-allele-positive subsets. Repertoires with fewer than 30,000 or more than 120,000 public chains were left out of co-occurrence clustering, as were roughly five repertoires with anomalous nucleotide sharing. In TCRdb, the immuneACCESS table is reduced to in-frame sequences with V and J assigned. These tables do not hold every clone; where another copy was compared, an unresolved V gene accounts for under half, and the others remain unexplained. V, J and clone size are those of that table, while D and trimming were read from the DNA. In this sample the table shows about 200,000 clones, approximately 85% of which occur a single time. The top ten clones comprise about 2.5% of the sample.

The paper as a whole reports these results and caveats: Correlated functional status among segregating V segments might reflect linkage disequilibrium, but an unknown experimental factor could not be ruled out. The classifier was reported to diagnose cytomegalovirus status with high specificity and sensitivity in both the original cohort and the validation cohort. A few of the identified cytomegalovirus-associated TCR beta chains were confirmed in vitro to be specific for cytomegalovirus antigens. In a later analysis, TCR association rates were found to vary across HLA loci, with the most associated TCRs seen for DRB1 alleles and the fewest for HLA-C alleles. While some public TCRs were present in many individuals, most TCR sequences turned up only very rarely across donors. The study gave a list of around 170 TCR beta chains associated with cytomegalovirus. A cluster of highly shared sequence variants was judged likely to be a technical artifact of the sequencing pipeline. Specific HLA alleles were associated with 15,000 to 20,000 TCR beta sequences at a false discovery rate of 0.05 in a later analysis. According to the authors, the approach could potentially be generalized to other disease states and immunological phenotypes. Because HLA typing was missing for some donors at each locus, association tests included only the typed subset. A further reported finding was that TCR beta sequences accurately predicted the HLA-A and HLA-B alleles for most subjects in the first cohort. When HLA alleles, especially DR and DQ, strongly co-occurred, attributing TCR associations to individual alleles was difficult. The cohort was sequenced for TCR beta chains only, and without alpha or paired-chain data the features that could be detected were limited. The earlier analysis of 587 of the donors excluded some 16 rarely observed V segments, including chromosome 9 orphons, because counts were too low. In a later analysis, HLA-associated TCR beta chains were found to be more clonally expanded and to have lower generation probabilities than equally common non-associated chains. Roughly uniform sequencing depth across donors was assumed in presence/absence analyses, although this assumption may not hold. A later genetic analysis associated a missense DCLRE1C variant with V-gene and J-gene trimming of TCR beta chains, and an independent cohort replicated the association. Broadly in line with IMGT annotations, most TCR beta V segments showed up in productive rearrangements about 87% or about 30% of the time in an earlier analysis of several hundred of the donors. CMV serostatus was the only immune exposure information available for the cohort. According to a later genetic analysis, donors in an Asian-associated ancestry cluster had fewer N-insertions in productive TCRs than the approximately 630-donor mean. Some IMGT-functional V segments, including TRBV6-2 and TRBV6-3, could not be distinguished by the 87-base-pair reads and were therefore excluded. In a later analysis, most CMV-associated TCR beta chains were found to appear HLA-restricted, with HLA associations seemingly driven largely by CMV exposure. According to a later analysis, parvovirus B19, influenza, CMV and Epstein-Barr virus appeared linked to several top co-occurrence clusters.

The cohort comprised some 700 healthy bone marrow donors. All cohort members were sampled while nominally healthy, although unrecorded immune exposures were likely present. The donor tested CMV seronegative, placing the donor among the 350 or so seronegative members of the cohort. Every donor gave a peripheral blood sample, and the peripheral blood mononuclear cells from that sample were used for TCR beta sequencing. Genomic DNA was extracted from the blood cell samples with the Qiagen DNeasy Blood Extraction Kit. Only a few counts were recorded for this clone. Its recognized antigen is unknown. Base quality data are lacking; no much larger clone is found one base away. The CDR3 sequence holds 15 residues, the cysteine and phenylalanine included. Only CDR3 DNA remains: 45 bases, in frame from the first base. CDR1 and CDR2, looked up from the germline V gene (reference sequence), are LNHNV and YYDKDF. Deletion took 0 bases off V and 5 bases off J, with a span of 12 bases between the germline ends.

The sequencing sample was made of PBMCs. The origin of this receptor is a woman between 50 and 59 years old in good health and CMV-seronegative. The chain couples TRBV15 to TRBJ2-3; a tentative D match to TRBD1 spans 6 bases. Here is the DNA: TGTGCCACCAGCAGAGATCTGGCAGGGGAAGATACGCAGTATTTT. This translates into CATSRDLAGEDTQYF.